A single sample is the source of the 15 T cell receptor beta chains below, sequenced in a study of human T cells and chemical hapten exposure. TCRdb used MiXCR to reprocess the RACE reads, holding one entry per CDR3 protein. The sample comprises 75,000 to 90,000 distinct CDR3 sequences, roughly 10% of which are singletons, and about 3.7% rests with the top ten. Time point specified: patch test 1, 2 weeks after DPC sensitization. Treatment of the sample: therapeutic diphenylcyclopropenone sensitization with weekly scalp DPC. The material was whole blood, obtained in connection with sensitization to the hapten diphenylcyclopropenone (DPC). The source of these receptors is a woman aged 55 to 70 with alopecia areata. Some clones in this sample may be carry-over from other donors' samples.

The chain's CDR3 is CASSREEGRVGEAFF. DNA for the CDR3: TGTGCCAGCAGCCGAGAGGAGGGCAGGGTCGGTGAAGCTTTCTTT. The chain couples TRBV5-5 to TRBJ1-1, with D possibly TRBD1 on 5 matching bases. The CDR3 contains 15 residues. In germline, CDR1 is SGHKS, CDR2 YYEKEE (reference sequence). Trimming left V 4 bases short and J 7 bases short, with 20 bases between.

The chain has TRBV25-1 and TRBJ2-1; no definite D call. V gave up 5 bases and J gave up 10 bases, with 6 bases separating them. This CDR3 region has 10 residues. CDR1 MGHDK and CDR2 SYGVNS come from the germline V gene. In DNA, the CDR3 is TGTGCCAGCAGTCCTGGCGAGCAGTTCTTC. Translating it yields CASSPGEQFF.

The V call is TRBV11-2, the J call TRBJ1-2, with a possible D match to TRBD1 (5 bases). Looked up from germline, CDR1 is SGHAT and CDR2 is FQNNGV. There are 14 residues in the CDR3. V was shortened by 5 bases and J by 4 bases, with 14 bases between the two germline ends. CDR3 nucleotide sequence: TGTGCCAGCAGCCGAACCAAAGACAGCTATGGCTACACCTTC. This gives the protein CASSRTKDSYGYTF.

This clonotype was found many times. The gene calls are TRBV12-3 or TRBV12-4 and TRBJ2-7; D unresolved. This CDR3 spans 13 amino acids. The V and J ends lost 3 bases and 1 base respectively, with 7 bases between them. The CDR3 here is CASSFLGSYEQYF. CDR3 DNA: TGTGCCAGCAGTTTTCTGGGGTCCTACGAGCAGTACTTC.

In regard to this clonotype: The CDR3 does not end in the conserved phenylalanine or tryptophan, so this is likely a read error. The chain recombines TRBV20-1 with TRBJ2-1, with TRBD2 matching over 11 bases. Trimming cost V 3 bases and J 10 bases; bases outside gene matches: 8. Germline V gene sequence: CDR1 DFQATT, CDR2 SNEGSKA (reference sequence). The CDR3 contains 14 residues. CDR3 loop: CSARAGTSGLEQFL. In DNA form, the CDR3 reads TGCAGTGCTAGGGCCGGGACTAGCGGCCTAGAGCAGTTCTTA.

This clonotype was recorded many times. The chain uses TRBV10-2 and TRBJ2-3; tentatively, D is TRBD1 (5 bases). CDR3 length equals 14 residues. The V end was cut by 7 bases, the J end by 1 base, with 12 bases between. Germline V gene lookup returns CDR1 WSHSY and CDR2 SAAADI. CDR3 DNA sequence: TGCGCCAGCACGTTAAAGGGGCGCACAGATACGCAGTATTTT. Its translation is CASTLKGRTDTQYF.

About this clonotype itself: A read error may be the cause here, since a much bigger clone is one base away. The CDR3 nucleotides are TGTGCCAGCACACCAGCCAGGGTGGTTGGTGAAGGAGCTTTCTTT. Protein: CASTPARVVGEGAFF. The chain carries TRBV18 and TRBJ1-1; possibly TRBD1 for D (5 bases). In germline, CDR1 is KGHSH, CDR2 LQKENI. The CDR3 sequence is 15 residues long.

The sample holds many counts of this clonotype. The chain joins TRBV3-1 to TRBJ1-1, with D perhaps TRBD1 (5 bases). This CDR3 contains 14 residues. The germline V gene encodes CDR1 LGHDT and CDR2 YNNKEL (reference sequence). V lost 6 bases and J 4 bases, leaving 15 bases between the germline ends. The CDR3 region is CASSNRFPITEAFF. DNA for the CDR3: TGTGCCAGCAGTAACAGGTTCCCGATCACTGAAGCTTTCTTT.

This clonotype was counted at least ten times. V is TRBV10-3 and J is TRBJ2-7; 9 nucleotides align to TRBD1. The CDR3 covers 15 residues. Losses at the gene ends were 4 bases for V and 3 bases for J; bases not matched to a gene: 7. Germline V gene sequence: CDR1 ENHRY, CDR2 SYGVKD. DNA of the CDR3: TGTGCCATCAGTGGCGGACAGGGGTCAATCTACGAGCAGTACTTC. This encodes CAISGGQGSIYEQYF.

This clonotype was observed at least ten times. The rearrangement links TRBV20-1 to TRBJ1-6; TRBD1 is a possible D gene (6 bases). The CDR3 extends over 13 amino acids. The ends were cut back, 3 bases at V and 6 bases at J, with 9 bases in the middle. Germline V lookup: CDR1 DFQATT, CDR2 SNEGSKA (reference sequence). This chain's CDR3 is CSASNRVNSPLHF. The CDR3 DNA reads TGCAGTGCTAGTAACAGGGTTAATTCACCCCTCCACTTT.

The rearrangement links TRBV5-1 to TRBJ2-1, with 9 nucleotides matching TRBD1. The CDR3 spans 14 residues. Germline assignment: CDR1 SGHRS and CDR2 YFSETQ. V lost 4 bases and J lost 8; bases outside the gene matches: 7. The CDR3 DNA is TGCGCCAGCAGCCCACGGACAGGGGAGGATGAGCAGTTCTTC. Translation gives CASSPRTGEDEQFF. The full variable domain, completed using reference TRBV5-1 and TRBJ2-1, is KAGVTQTPRYLIKTRGQQVTLSCSPISGHRSVSWYQQTPGQGLQFLFEYFSETQRNKGNFPGRFSGRQFSNSRSEMNVSTLELGDSALYLCASSPRTGEDEQFFGPGTRLTVL.

The V call is TRBV7-9, the J call TRBJ1-5, with D possibly matching TRBD1 (5 bases). Germline V gene data show CDR1 as SEHNR and CDR2 as FQNEAQ (reference sequence). V gave up 7 bases and J gave up 6 bases, with 13 bases separating them. This CDR3 region has 13 residues. Here the CDR3 reads CASTDGGSQPQHF. In DNA form, the CDR3 reads TGTGCCAGCACCGATGGGGGGTCTCAGCCCCAGCATTTT.

Many counts were recorded for this clonotype. The chain carries TRBV5-1 and TRBJ2-7; possibly TRBD2 for D (6 bases). The V end was cut by 1 base, the J end by 3 bases, with 14 bases between. Germline V CDR1 and CDR2: SGHRS, YFSETQ. The CDR3 covers 15 residues. CDR3 coding DNA: TGCGCCAGCAGCTTGTCTGCGGGAACCTACTACGAGCAGTACTTC. It specifies CASSLSAGTYYEQYF.

This chain joins TRBV7-6 and TRBJ2-1; the match to TRBD2 covers 7 bases. The V gene's germline CDR1 is SGHVS and CDR2 FNYEAQ. The V gene end was trimmed by 6 bases and the J gene end by 1 base; junction bases not matched to a gene: 6. The CDR3 covers 15 residues. CDR3 sequence reads: CASRELATSYNEQFF. The CDR3 region has the DNA TGTGCCAGCAGAGAACTAGCGACTTCCTACAATGAGCAGTTCTTC.

Only a few counts were recorded for this clonotype. The rearrangement uses TRBV2 and TRBJ1-5; 8 bases map to TRBD1. The trim removed 7 bases at V and 4 bases at J, leaving 3 bases unmatched. CDR3 length: 13 residues. Looked up from germline, CDR1 is SNHLY and CDR2 is FYNNEI. CDR3 sequence reads: CASTRTGNQPQHF. The CDR3 nucleotides read TGTGCCAGCACCCGGACAGGGAATCAGCCCCAGCATTTT.